This T cell receptor (beta chain) was captured in a study of blood T cell repertoires in COVID-19. Per the original methods: Amplification of reference gene primers provided the estimated nucleated cell counts. Sequencing was performed with immunoSEQ multiplex PCR; in TCRdb, only in-frame clones are kept and a portion is missing. V and J calls and clone size are as listed in that table; D and trimming were resolved from the DNA. The table shows 330,000 or so clones, with roughly 87% occurring only once. The CDR3 length is 14 residues. Germline loops: CDR1 SGHRS, CDR2 YFSETQ. The V and J ends lost 1 base and 8 bases, in that order; junction bases with no gene match: 5.

V and J are TRBV5-1 and TRBJ2-1; 8 bases fit TRBD2. The clonotype was recovered from a young woman who had recovered from COVID-19. The sequencing input was PBMCs or T cells enriched from blood (not recorded which). The chain's CDR3 is CASSLSGLADEQFF. The DNA of the CDR3 is TGCGCCAGCAGCTTGTCCGGACTAGCCGATGAGCAGTTCTTC.